This entry lists 30 T cell receptor beta chains sequenced from one sample in a study of blood T cells in healthy people across ages. Using a J-beta primer mix together with a sample-barcoded 5' primer, a second PCR was run for about 6 to 12 cycles. TCRdb ran MiXCR on the 5' RACE reads and lists one entry per CDR3 protein. This sample has about 1.5 million distinct CDR3 sequences, with less than 45% found just once. The sample comprised blood. All receptors derive from a young woman in good health.

This chain links TRBV6-2 or TRBV6-3 with TRBJ2-7; TRBD2 agrees at 10 bases. The germline V gene has CDR1 MNHEY and CDR2 SVGEGT. The CDR3 covers 16 residues. Losses at the gene ends were 0 bases for V and 1 base for J; bases not matched to a gene: 3. In DNA form, the CDR3 reads TGTGCCAGCAGTTACTCGCCGACTAGCGGGTCCTACGAGCAGTACTTC. This sequence encodes CASSYSPTSGSYEQYF.

The V and J genes are TRBV20-1 and TRBJ2-2; 7 bases line up with TRBD1. CDR1 DFQATT and CDR2 SNEGSKA come from the germline V gene (reference sequence). CDR3 length: 14 amino acids. V shed 1 base, J shed 1 base, and the junction held 0 bases outside the gene matches. CDR3 sequence reads: CSARGQGNTGELFF. The CDR3 coding sequence is TGCAGTGCTAGAGGACAGGGGAACACCGGGGAGCTGTTTTTT.

This clonotype has just a few counts. V gene TRBV7-2 combines with J gene TRBJ2-1, with D hard to call. Germline assignment: CDR1 SGHTA and CDR2 FQGNSA. V gave up 4 bases and J gave up 0 bases, with 13 bases separating them. This CDR3 has 16 amino acids. CDR3 DNA sequence: TGTGCCAGCAGCTGGGTACGACTTGGCTCCTACAATGAGCAGTTCTTC. Translating it yields CASSWVRLGSYNEQFF.

The gene calls are TRBV5-1 and TRBJ2-1, with D perhaps TRBD1 (6 bases). This CDR3 comprises 17 residues. Germline CDR1 is SGHRS and CDR2 is YFSETQ. The V end lost 4 bases, the J end lost 5 bases, and 22 bases lay between the germline ends. The CDR3 DNA is TGCGCCAGCAGCCCCCCTGTTAATGGCAGGGGAAACAATGAGCAGTTCTTC. It specifies CASSPPVNGRGNNEQFF. The variable domain in full, completed from reference TRBV5-1 and TRBJ2-1, reads KAGVTQTPRYLIKTRGQQVTLSCSPISGHRSVSWYQQTPGQGLQFLFEYFSETQRNKGNFPGRFSGRQFSNSRSEMNVSTLELGDSALYLCASSPPVNGRGNNEQFFGPGTRLTVL.

This clonotype was seen more than once but under ten times. The V gene is TRBV7-2, the J gene TRBJ2-3; D is unclear. The germline V gene encodes CDR1 SGHTA and CDR2 FQGNSA. The V gene lost 3 bases and the J gene lost 3 bases, with 7 bases spanning the gap. The CDR3 covers 13 residues. Here the CDR3 reads CASSFGKTDTQYF. The DNA for the CDR3 is TGTGCCAGCAGCTTCGGCAAAACAGATACGCAGTATTTT.

This clonotype occurred a few times. The chain has TRBV5-1 and TRBJ2-5; TRBD2 agrees at 8 bases. Matching the DNA end better, TRBJ2-7 makes the J call doubtful. The CDR3 covers 13 residues. Germline-derived CDR1 and CDR2 are SGHRS and YFSETQ. CDR3 coding DNA: TGCGCCAGCAGCGCAGCGGGAGCCTACGAGCAGTACTTC. Its translation is CASSAAGAYEQYF.

The V gene is TRBV7-9, the J gene TRBJ2-3, with D hard to call. V gave up 4 bases and J gave up 2 bases, with 13 bases separating them. There are 15 residues in the CDR3. CDR1 SEHNR and CDR2 FQNEAQ come from the germline V gene (reference sequence). CDR3 amino acids: CASSSRISYTDTQYF. The DNA for the CDR3 is TGTGCCAGCAGCTCTCGAATTAGCTACACAGATACGCAGTATTTT.

The chain combines TRBV18 with TRBJ1-2; D is unclear. Germline-derived CDR1 and CDR2 are KGHSH and LQKENI. The CDR3 extends over 15 amino acids. The V end lost 1 base, the J end lost 2 bases, and 11 bases lay between the germline ends. CDR3 bases: TGTGCCAGCTCACCACAGCAGCACGGGAACTATGGCTACACCTTC. This sequence encodes CASSPQQHGNYGYTF. The variable domain in full, completed from reference TRBV18 and TRBJ1-2, reads NAGVMQNPRHLVRRRGQEARLRCSPMKGHSHVYWYRQLPEEGLKFMVYLQKENIIDESGMPKERFSAEFPKEGPSILRIQQVVRGDSAAYFCASSPQQHGNYGYTFGSGTRLTVV.

This clonotype was found a few times. V is TRBV12-3 or TRBV12-4 and J is TRBJ1-1; TRBD1 is a possible D gene (6 bases). The CDR3 contains 15 residues. Trimming shortened V by 6 bases and J by 1 base, and 15 bases separated the two germline ends. The CDR3 reads CASRNRVSSNTEAFF. Written as DNA, the CDR3 is TGTGCCAGCAGAAACAGGGTTTCCTCGAACACTGAAGCTTTCTTT.

The rearrangement uses TRBV11-2 and TRBJ2-7, with a tentative D call TRBD2 (5 bases). Germline V gives CDR1 SGHAT, CDR2 FQNNGV. The V and J ends lost 2 bases and 7 bases respectively, with 21 bases between them. The CDR3 extends over 16 amino acids. The CDR3 is CASSLRAPSSYNEQYF. In DNA, the CDR3 is TGTGCCAGCAGCTTAAGGGCTCCTAGCTCCTACAATGAGCAGTACTTC.

This clonotype was seen a handful of times. The V gene is TRBV29-1, the J gene TRBJ2-5, with D unresolved. CDR1 and CDR2 from the germline V gene are SQVTM and ANQGSEA. Trimming removed 4 bases from V and 11 bases from J, with 20 bases in between. This CDR3 has 13 residues. The CDR3 nucleotides read TGCAGCGTTGTCAAGAACGTGGCTGGTGAGCAGTACTTC. It yields the protein CSVVKNVAGEQYF.

A few counts support this clonotype. The gene calls are TRBV27 and TRBJ2-7, with TRBD1 matching over 7 bases. The J call could be wrong; TRBJ2-4 is a better fit for the DNA end. There are 16 residues in the CDR3. The germline V gene encodes CDR1 MNHEY and CDR2 SMNVEV (reference sequence). CDR3 residues: CASSLLGGDAKNIQYF. The CDR3 DNA sequence: TGTGCCAGCAGTTTATTAGGGGGCGATGCCAAAAACATTCAGTACTTC.

This chain links TRBV25-1 with TRBJ1-6; 9 bases line up with TRBD1. The length of the CDR3 is 16 residues. Germline lookup yields CDR1 MGHDK and CDR2 SYGVNS. Trimming at V came to 3 bases and at J to 6 bases, leaving 6 bases not matched to a gene. The CDR3 loop reads CASSDSGTGPNSPLHF. Here the CDR3 DNA reads TGTGCCAGCAGTGACTCCGGGACAGGGCCTAATTCACCCCTCCACTTT.

The chain combines TRBV24-1 with TRBJ2-5; maybe TRBD2 (6 bases). From germline, CDR1 is KGHDR and CDR2 SFDVKD. The CDR3 contains 15 residues. The V gene lost 3 bases and the J gene lost 1 base, with 11 bases spanning the gap. In DNA, the CDR3 is TGTGCCACCAGTGATCATGGGGACTTCCAAGAGACCCAGTACTTC. Translated, it gives CATSDHGDFQETQYF.

The chain employs TRBV4-3 and TRBJ2-7, with 8 nucleotides matching TRBD2. This CDR3 comprises 15 residues. V lost 4 bases and J lost 0; bases outside the gene matches: 5. The V gene's germline CDR1 is LGHNA and CDR2 YSLEER. CDR3 sequence: CASSPGSGSSYEQYF. CDR3 bases: TGCGCCAGCAGCCCAGGGAGCGGGAGCTCCTACGAGCAGTACTTC.

This clonotype has only a few counts. The CDR3 loop is CASSQSPDRGPNQPQHF. The CDR3 nucleotides are TGCGCCAGCAGCCAAAGCCCGGACAGGGGTCCCAATCAGCCCCAGCATTTT. The V gene is TRBV4-1, the J gene TRBJ1-5; 9 nucleotides agree with TRBD1. This CDR3 spans 17 amino acids. Germline V gives CDR1 MGHRA, CDR2 YSYEKL. J was trimmed by 3 bases and V by 2 bases; bases with no gene match: 8.

The chain is built from TRBV10-3 and TRBJ1-5; D is undetermined. CDR1 ENHRY and CDR2 SYGVKD come from the germline V gene. V was cut by 4 bases and J by 1 base, with 11 bases left in between. The CDR3 extends over 15 amino acids. CDR3 amino acids: CAISGETRSNQPQHF. Written as DNA, the CDR3 is TGTGCCATCAGTGGAGAGACAAGGAGCAATCAGCCCCAGCATTTT.

This clonotype was seen more than once but under ten times. The V call is TRBV9, the J call TRBJ2-7; TRBD2 might be the D (7 bases). Germline values: CDR1 SGDLS, CDR2 YYNGEE. The V gene lost 3 bases and the J gene lost 3 bases, with 13 bases spanning the gap. The CDR3 is 14 amino acids. The CDR3 here is CASSAGGGGYEQYF. CDR3 nucleotide sequence: TGTGCCAGCAGCGCGGGGGGCGGAGGCTACGAGCAGTACTTC.

This clonotype was counted between two and nine times. The J gene is TRBJ2-5, the V gene TRBV7-2; D remains unclear. This CDR3 region has 16 residues. V shed 0 bases and J shed 4 bases, with 15 bases lying between them. Germline V CDR1 and CDR2: SGHTA, FQGNSA. This CDR3 reads CASSLAVGYSGETQYF. DNA of the CDR3: TGTGCCAGCAGCTTAGCCGTAGGATATTCCGGAGAGACCCAGTACTTC.

The chain recombines TRBV20-1 with TRBJ2-1, with D uncertain. The V end lost 0 bases, the J end lost 3 bases, and 12 bases lay between the germline ends. The CDR3 spans 15 residues. The germline V gene has CDR1 DFQATT and CDR2 SNEGSKA (reference sequence). The CDR3 is CSARDQELFYNEQFF. The CDR3 nucleotides read TGCAGTGCTAGAGATCAGGAACTTTTCTACAATGAGCAGTTCTTC.

This clonotype was counted between two and nine times. The chain couples TRBV12-3 or TRBV12-4 to TRBJ1-1, with D perhaps TRBD1 (6 bases). V was cut by 5 bases and J by 1 base, with 14 bases left in between. CDR3 size: 15 residues. CDR3 amino acids: CASSQPGQRNTEAFF. Written as DNA, the CDR3 is TGTGCCAGCAGTCAGCCGGGACAAAGGAACACTGAAGCTTTCTTT.

The CDR3 is CASSKAGKAYNEQFF. The CDR3 DNA is TGTGCCAGTAGTAAGGCGGGGAAGGCGTACAATGAGCAGTTCTTC. The rearrangement uses TRBV19 and TRBJ2-1; a weak D match, TRBD2 (6 bases). V shed 4 bases and J shed 4 bases, with 14 bases lying between them. The CDR3 is 15 amino acids. The germline V gene encodes CDR1 LNHDA and CDR2 SQIVND (reference sequence).

The genes are TRBV15 and TRBJ1-2; D is undetermined. The CDR3 has 13 amino acids. Germline V gives CDR1 LNHNV, CDR2 YYDKDF (reference sequence). V lost 0 bases and J 4 bases, leaving 6 bases between the germline ends. The CDR3 region has the DNA TGTGCCACCAGCAGAGACCGACTCTATGGCTACACCTTC. This encodes CATSRDRLYGYTF. The entire variable domain, with the rest obtained from reference TRBV15 and TRBJ1-2, is as follows: DAMVIQNPRYQVTQFGKPVTLSCSQTLNHNVMYWYQQKSSQAPKLLFHYYDKDFNNEADTPDNFQSRRPNTSFCFLDIRSPGLGDTAMYLCATSRDRLYGYTFGSGTRLTVV.

J is TRBJ2-1 and V is TRBV14; no clear D. This CDR3 spans 15 amino acids. Germline CDR1 reads SGHDN; CDR2 reads FVKESK. Trimming removed 4 bases at V and 13 bases at J, with 23 bases between. The DNA for the CDR3 is TGTGCCAGCAGCCTGGTTGGCTTTCGCCGAGAGACCCAGTTCTTC. This translates into CASSLVGFRRETQFF. The full variable domain, its missing parts supplied by reference TRBV14 and TRBJ2-1, is EAGVTQFPSHSVIEKGQTVTLRCDPISGHDNLYWYRRVMGKEIKFLLHFVKESKQDESGMPNNRFLAERTGGTYSTLKVQPAELEDSGVYFCASSLVGFRRETQFFGPGTRLTVL.

Only a few counts were recorded for this clonotype. This chain connects TRBV5-1 to TRBJ2-1; no reliable D call. Germline V gene data show CDR1 as SGHRS and CDR2 as YFSETQ. The CDR3 sequence is 12 residues long. The V and J ends lost 3 bases and 7 bases respectively, with 8 bases between them. The CDR3 nucleotides read TGCGCCAGCAGCTCTTCTAGAAATGAGCAGTTCTTC. This encodes CASSSSRNEQFF.

This clonotype appeared a single time. This chain uses TRBV7-2 with TRBJ1-1; 9 bases map to TRBD1. CDR1 SGHTA and CDR2 FQGNSA come from the germline V gene. With V trimmed by 0 bases and J by 1 base, 6 bases remained unmatched. The CDR3 consists of 17 residues. The CDR3 loop is CASSLALTGGSNTEAFF. In DNA form, the CDR3 reads TGTGCCAGCAGCTTAGCGTTGACAGGGGGATCGAACACTGAAGCTTTCTTT.

In its sample, this clonotype was seen once. The V gene is TRBV27, the J gene TRBJ1-5; the D is unclear. There are 17 residues in the CDR3. V was shortened by 2 bases and J by 0 bases, with 14 bases between the two germline ends. Germline V lookup: CDR1 MNHEY, CDR2 SMNVEV (reference sequence). CDR3 protein: CASSLQVPPYSNQPQHF. The CDR3 nucleotides are TGTGCCAGCAGTTTACAGGTTCCCCCGTATAGCAATCAGCCCCAGCATTTT.

This clonotype was observed a handful of times. The chain links TRBV5-1 to TRBJ2-7, with a possible D match to TRBD2 (6 bases). Trimming removed 3 bases at V and 4 bases at J, with 17 bases between. The CDR3 runs 15 residues. CDR1 is SGHRS, CDR2 YFSETQ, per germline. This CDR3 is CASSWGVADTYEQYF. The CDR3, as DNA: TGCGCCAGCAGCTGGGGGGTCGCTGACACGTACGAGCAGTACTTC.

The CDR3 DNA reads as TGTGCCAGCAGCTTAGCGGCAGGCTGGGGTAAGGGGCAACTGTTTTTT. Translated, it gives CASSLAAGWGKGQLFF. The J gene is TRBJ1-4, the V gene TRBV7-2; D might be TRBD1 (5 bases). Trimming removed 0 bases at V and 12 bases at J, with 20 bases between. The CDR3 has 16 residues. Germline lookup yields CDR1 SGHTA and CDR2 FQGNSA.

The rearrangement links TRBV18 to TRBJ2-7; 7 bases align to TRBD1. There are 17 residues in the CDR3. V shed 3 bases and J 0 bases; nucleotides not matched to a gene: 11. Per the germline V gene, CDR1 is KGHSH and CDR2 is LQKENI. In DNA form, the CDR3 reads TGTGCCAGCTCACCCCCTGGGACAGTGAGGAACTCCTACGAGCAGTACTTC. Amino acids: CASSPPGTVRNSYEQYF.